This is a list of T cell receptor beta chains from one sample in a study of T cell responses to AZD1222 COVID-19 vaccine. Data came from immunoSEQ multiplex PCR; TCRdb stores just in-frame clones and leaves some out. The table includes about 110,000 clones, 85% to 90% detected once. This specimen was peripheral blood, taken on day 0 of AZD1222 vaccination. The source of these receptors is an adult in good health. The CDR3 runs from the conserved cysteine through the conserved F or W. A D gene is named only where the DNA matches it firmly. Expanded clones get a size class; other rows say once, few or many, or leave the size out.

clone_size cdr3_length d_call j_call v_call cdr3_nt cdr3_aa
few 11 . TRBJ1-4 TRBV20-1 TGCAGTGCCGCGAGGGGTGAAAAACTGTTTTTT CSAARGEKLFF
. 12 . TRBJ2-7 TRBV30 TGTGCCTGGAACCTCCGGGCCTACGAGCAGTACTTC CAWNLRAYEQYF
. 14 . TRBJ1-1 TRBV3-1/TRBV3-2 TGTGCCAGCAGCCATGGGGGCGCGGGCACTGAAGCTTTCTTT CASSHGGAGTEAFF
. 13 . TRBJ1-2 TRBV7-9 TGTGCCAGCAGCCCCGACAGGCTCTATGGCTACACCTTC CASSPDRLYGYTF
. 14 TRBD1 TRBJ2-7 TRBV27 TGTGCCAGCAGTCCACGGGGACAGAGCTACGAGCAGTACTTC CASSPRGQSYEQYF
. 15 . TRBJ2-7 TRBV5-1 TGCGCCAGCAGCATAGGACAGAGCAGCTCCTACGAGCAGTACTTC CASSIGQSSSYEQYF
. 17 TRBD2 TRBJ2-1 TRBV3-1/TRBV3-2 TGTGCCAGCAGCCAAGAGGCAGCGGGGGGGTCAAAGAATGAGCAGTTCTTC CASSQEAAGGSKNEQFF
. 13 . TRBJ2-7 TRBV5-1 TGCGCCAGCAGCTTGGAACAGCTCTACGAGCAGTACTTC CASSLEQLYEQYF
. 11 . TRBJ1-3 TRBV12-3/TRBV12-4 TGTGCCGCAGGGTCTGGAAACACCATATATTTT CAAGSGNTIYF
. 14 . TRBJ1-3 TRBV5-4 TGTGCCAGCAGCTTGCCAGGGTCTGGAAACACCATATATTTT CASSLPGSGNTIYF
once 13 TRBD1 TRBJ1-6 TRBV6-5 TGTGCCAGCAAGACAGGGCCGAGTTCACCCCTCCACTTT CASKTGPSSPLHF
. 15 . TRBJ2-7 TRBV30 TGTGCCTGGAGTGGAGAAACGGGACACTCCTACGAGCAGTACTTC CAWSGETGHSYEQYF
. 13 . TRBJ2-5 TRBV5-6 TGTGCCAGCAGCCTCGTGCCGGAAGAGACCCAGTACTTC CASSLVPEETQYF
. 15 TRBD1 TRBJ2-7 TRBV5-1 TGCGCCAGCAGCTTGGCCGGGACAGGGAAGGGCGAGCAGTACTTC CASSLAGTGKGEQYF
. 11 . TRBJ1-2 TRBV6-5 TGTGCCAGCAGTTCATACTATGGCTACACCTTC CASSSYYGYTF
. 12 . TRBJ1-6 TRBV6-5 TGTGCCAGCAGGACAGTTGCCTCACCCCTCCACTTT CASRTVASPLHF
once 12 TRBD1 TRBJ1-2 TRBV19 TGTGCCCTCAGGGGGGCGGGGACCGGCTACACCTTC CALRGAGTGYTF
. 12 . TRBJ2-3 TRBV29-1 TGCAGCGTTGTATCTACCACAGATACGCAGTATTTT CSVVSTTDTQYF
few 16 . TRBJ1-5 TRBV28 TGTGCCAGCCCTCCTAGGGGCACAAATAGCAATCAGCCCCAGCATTTT CASPPRGTNSNQPQHF
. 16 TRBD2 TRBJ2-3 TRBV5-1 TGCGCCAGCAGCGCAGCGACTAGCGGGGACACAGATACGCAGTATTTT CASSAATSGDTDTQYF